This TCR beta chain was sequenced in a study of neurological immune-mediated disorders. This clonotype was seen many times. Its antigen is unknown. Study-wide results and limits: CDR3 amino acid sequences found in expanded clones were never shared across subjects, suggesting private repertoires in all groups.

Per germline, CDR1 SGHTA and CDR2 FQGTGA. V was pared by 5 bases and J by 7 bases, with 14 bases between. The CDR3 covers 13 residues. Sequencing of 15-18 subjects in each run yielded over 200 million TCR-beta sequences. TCRdb processed the 5' RACE reads anew with MiXCR; each CDR3 protein has one entry. The repertoire includes 55,000 to 75,000 distinct CDR3 sequences, roughly 13% of them detected once, and around 11% sits in the top ten. The chain links TRBV7-3 to TRBJ1-2, with D perhaps matching TRBD1 (5 bases). This TCR was sampled from a woman in her sixties or seventies with HTLV-1-associated myelopathy (HAM/TSP). The material sequenced was PBMCs. The CDR3 sequence: CASSPTGGAGYTF. CDR3 nucleotide sequence: TGTGCCAGCAGCCCGACCGGGGGAGCTGGCTACACCTTC.